This note documents a single TCR beta chain sequence. Its antigen is unknown. The source of the sample is a study of cytomegalovirus exposure and HLA in healthy donors (dated by TCRdb to the late 2010s). About the study as a whole: According to an earlier analysis of a few hundred of the donors, about 180 million T cells yielded 117 million unique TCR beta sequences and about 280 Gb of sequence data. About 300 gigabases of sequencing data and around 87 million unique TCR sequences were included in an early release covering about 620 HLA-typed donors. Of the approximately 400 genotyped donors, around 81% fell in the genetic ancestry cluster associated with self-reported Caucasian donors. The study aimed to test whether cataloging public T cell receptors could reveal signatures of past pathogen exposure. Using immunosequencing, the study profiled T cell repertoires from about 610 subjects and related those repertoires to cytomegalovirus serostatus. Besides the first cohort of 666 subjects, a separate validation cohort made up of roughly 130 different subjects was used. To predict cytomegalovirus infection status, the study brought together high-throughput TCR immunosequencing, statistical association of individual TCRs with disease status, and machine learning. To study patterns of TCR occurrence, a later analysis re-analyzed previously published TCR beta repertoires from just over 650 donors and added high-resolution HLA genotyping. The later analysis used no new phenotypic data to find candidate immune exposures, relying instead on TCR beta sequences and their occurrence across donors. To decide whether each TCR beta V gene segment behaved as functional or pseudogenic, an earlier analysis of some 600 of the donors relied on high-throughput TCR beta sequencing. Donor age, sex, ethnicity and CMV serostatus were compiled together with the repertoire data. In a later genetic analysis, genome-wide SNP genotypes for about 65% of the 666 donors were used, and that subset was treated as a discovery cohort. Every discovery cohort repertoire had been produced on one sequencing platform. Both class I and class II loci were covered by HLA typing, at four-digit resolution. The number of donors typed differed by locus, with about 629-630 for A, B, C, DRB1 and DQB1, around 500 for DQA1, 600 to 610 for DPA1, and around 450 for DPB1. Roughly 5 DR-DQ haplotypes were handled as single units for association and clustering, since linkage in the cohort was strong. On average, around 230,000 unique TCR beta nucleotide sequences were sequenced per donor among 398 genotyped donors of the cohort, with around 19% of those sequences being non-productive.

The research as a whole found: A cluster of highly shared sequence variants was judged likely to represent a technical artifact of the sequencing pipeline. Compared with equally common non-associated chains, HLA-associated TCR beta chains in a later analysis were more clonally expanded and had lower generation probabilities. Cytomegalovirus status was reported to be diagnosed by the classifier with high specificity and sensitivity in both the original and validation cohorts. Some IMGT-functional V segments, including TRBV6-2 and TRBV6-3, could not be distinguished by the 87-base-pair reads and were therefore excluded. A further reported finding was that TCR beta sequences accurately predicted the HLA-A and HLA-B alleles for most subjects in the first cohort. At a false discovery rate of 0.05, a later analysis linked 15,000 to 20,000 TCR beta sequences to specific HLA alleles. Three of the identified cytomegalovirus-associated TCR beta chains were confirmed in vitro to be specific for cytomegalovirus antigens. V-gene and J-gene trimming of TCR beta chains was associated with a missense DCLRE1C variant in a later genetic analysis, and the association was replicated in an independent cohort. Roughly uniform sequencing depth across donors was assumed in presence/absence analyses, although this assumption may not hold. The authors suggested that the approach could potentially be generalized to other disease states and immunological phenotypes. Most CMV-associated TCR beta chains appeared to be HLA-restricted in a later analysis, and the HLA associations seemed to be driven largely by CMV exposure. Most TCR sequences were seen in very few donors, while some public TCRs were found in many individuals. A later analysis found that TCR association rates varied across HLA loci, with DRB1 alleles showing the most associated TCRs and HLA-C alleles the fewest. In an earlier analysis of fewer than 750 of the donors, most TCR beta V segments were observed in productive rearrangements about 87% or about 30% of the time, broadly matching IMGT annotations. Strong co-occurrence of HLA alleles, especially DR and DQ, made assigning TCR associations to individual alleles difficult. The study listed 150 to 200 TCR beta chains as associated with cytomegalovirus. According to a later analysis, parvovirus B19, influenza, CMV and Epstein-Barr virus appeared linked to several top co-occurrence clusters. A later genetic analysis reported fewer N-insertions in productive TCRs among donors in an Asian-associated ancestry cluster than the roughly 700-donor mean. Correlated functional status among segregating V segments might reflect linkage disequilibrium, but an unknown experimental factor could not be ruled out. In this cohort, only TCR beta chains were sequenced, and detectable features were limited by the absence of alpha or paired-chain data. CMV serostatus was the only immune exposure information available for the cohort. Because HLA typing was unavailable for some donors at each locus, only the typed subset was used in association tests. The earlier analysis of approximately 590 of the donors excluded 15 to 20 rarely observed V segments, including chromosome 9 orphons, because counts were too low.

The cohort was made up of under 800 healthy bone marrow donors. At the time of sampling, all cohort members were nominally healthy, though unrecorded immune exposures were likely present. The donor tested CMV seronegative, placing the donor among the 350 or so seronegative members of the cohort. A peripheral blood sample was collected from each donor, and TCR beta sequencing was performed on peripheral blood mononuclear cells. Genomic DNA extraction from the blood cell samples was performed with the Qiagen DNeasy Blood Extraction Kit. Receptor libraries were prepared by the immunoSEQ multiplex PCR assay. For the multiplex PCR, a mixture combining 60 forward primers for TCR Vbeta segments and 13 reverse primers for TCR Jbeta segments was used. The CDR3 region of rearranged TCR beta genes was amplified from genomic DNA with a multiplex PCR assay. On the Illumina HiSeq System, the amplified TCR beta libraries were sequenced as 87-base-pair reads. As for the original processing: A later analysis counted about 82 million unique TCR beta chains across the 690 or so repertoires, and approximately 11 million of these chains were shared by at least two donors. To remove PCR and sequencing errors, raw reads were error-corrected and collapsed into unique sequences using a nearest-neighbor algorithm that merged closely related sequences. CDR3 sequences were aligned to IMGT reference sequences to assign V, D and J gene segments. For a sequence to be retained, a match of at least six nucleotides was required to both a V gene segment and a J gene segment. Rearrangements were classified as productive when the CDR3 lacked stop codons and remained in frame with V and J, and all other rearrangements were classified as non-productive. CDR3 was defined by IMGT convention, running from the second conserved V-encoded cysteine to the conserved J-encoded phenylalanine. The earlier analysis of 587 of the donors excluded sequences that lacked an unambiguous match to a single V gene segment. An earlier analysis of several hundred of the donors called V segments functional above 56.7% productive rearrangements and segregating when the between-donor standard deviation exceeded 5%. A statistical classification framework was built for diagnosing cytomegalovirus status from the catalog of TCR beta chain sequences. In a later analysis, TCR nucleotide sequences were compared against IMGT/GENE-DB human TR gene sequences so that V and J genes could be assigned. A later analysis assigned CDR3 sequences and most-parsimonious VDJ recombination scenarios with the TCRdist pipeline. In a later analysis, each TCR beta chain was defined by its CDR3 amino acid sequence together with its V-gene family, and reads lacking a unique V-gene family were excluded. A later analysis removed nearly 600 highly shared, low-generation-probability nucleotide sequences to deal with suspected cross-contamination and a sequencing artifact. For each public chain, a later analysis derived a clonal expansion index from normalized ranks of inferred template counts within each repertoire. In a later analysis, generation probabilities were computed with a VDJ recombination model fitted to out-of-frame rearrangements, and the resulting probabilities were checked against IGoR. A later analysis scored TCR-TCR, TCR-HLA and TCR-CMV co-occurrence with hypergeometric tests, applying a repertoire-size bias correction to TCR pairs. To estimate false discovery rates, a later analysis permuted the HLA or CMV assignments 20 times. In a later analysis, co-occurring TCRs were grouped using DBSCAN, with TCRdist sequence similarity added in when clustering inside HLA-allele-positive subsets. For co-occurrence clustering, repertoires with fewer than 30,000 or more than 120,000 public chains were excluded, along with roughly 5 repertoires with anomalous nucleotide sharing. TCRdb mirrors the immuneACCESS table, restricted to in-frame sequences. Some clones are absent from its copies; in checked studies, under half trace to an unresolved V gene, and the reason for the others is unknown. V and J calls and clone size are copied from that table; D and trimming were computed from the DNA. The record for this sample contains approximately 110,000 clones. The ten largest clonotypes hold approximately 2% of the sample.

The CDR3 spans 19 residues, from the cysteine through the phenylalanine. Only the CDR3 DNA is retained, 57 bases long and in frame from the first base. In the germline V gene, CDR1 corresponds to SGHTA and CDR2 to FQGNSA. V is pruned by 5 bases and J by 3 bases, leaving 13 bases of the junction without a gene match. The V gene is TRBV7-2 and the J gene is TRBJ2-2; the junction holds 12 bases that match TRBD1. The origin of this receptor is a man aged 40-49 years in good health and CMV-seronegative. Sequenced: PBMCs. The nucleotide sequence reads TGTGCCAGCAGCAAAAGGGACAGGGGGCCGGGATGGGACACCGGGGAGCTGTTTTTT. Its protein is CASSKRDRGPGWDTGELFF.